Each of the 9 T cell receptor beta chains below was sequenced from the same sample in a study of cytomegalovirus exposure and HLA in healthy donors. PCR used 60 Vbeta primers and 13 Jbeta primers. Only in-frame clones appear in the TCRdb table, and some are missing; sequencing was by immunoSEQ multiplex PCR. The sample consists of roughly 110,000 clones, around 72% of them appearing once. The specimen sequenced was PBMCs. These receptors all come from a woman aged 40 to 50 in good health and CMV-seropositive.

The chain uses TRBV30 and TRBJ1-1; weak D call: TRBD1 (6 bases). V lost 4 bases and J lost 1, with 16 bases in between. The germline V gene has CDR1 GTSNPN and CDR2 SVGIG (reference sequence). The CDR3 has 15 residues. The CDR3 sequence: CAWIPRGGSNTEAFF. CDR3 in DNA: TGTGCCTGGATTCCAAGGGGGGGATCGAACACTGAAGCTTTCTTT.

This chain links TRBV4-1 with TRBJ1-5, with D unclear. The CDR3 is 16 residues long. The V end was cut by 0 bases, the J end by 0 bases, with 9 bases between. Germline V gives CDR1 MGHRA, CDR2 YSYEKL. The CDR3 loop is CASSQDEGYSNQPQHF. CDR3 bases: TGCGCCAGCAGCCAAGATGAGGGATATAGCAATCAGCCCCAGCATTTT.

The chain carries TRBV6-1 and TRBJ2-7; 7 bases map to TRBD2. The CDR3 consists of 16 residues. Germline V gene sequence: CDR1 MNHNS, CDR2 SASEGT. With V trimmed by 0 bases and J by 3 bases, 8 bases remained unmatched. The CDR3 is CASSEAPFSGGYEQYF. The CDR3 DNA sequence: TGTGCCAGCAGTGAAGCCCCTTTTTCGGGGGGCTACGAGCAGTACTTC.

The chain carries TRBV28 and TRBJ2-1, with D possibly being TRBD1 (5 bases). The CDR3 is 13 amino acids. The V and J ends lost 6 bases and 2 bases respectively, with 8 bases between them. Germline values: CDR1 MDHEN, CDR2 SYDVKM. The CDR3 DNA reads TGTGCCAGCAGCACAGGACCCTACAATGAGCAGTTCTTC. This sequence encodes CASSTGPYNEQFF.

V gene TRBV7-2 combines with J gene TRBJ1-5; D might be TRBD1 (5 bases). This CDR3 comprises 13 residues. Trimming left V 2 bases short and J 7 bases short, with 9 bases between. Germline-derived CDR1 and CDR2 are SGHTA and FQGNSA. CDR3 in DNA: TGTGCCAGCAGCTTACAGGGCCCACAGCCCCAGCATTTT. Translating gives CASSLQGPQPQHF. The full variable domain, rest sourced from reference TRBV7-2 and TRBJ1-5, is GAGVSQSPSNKVTEKGKDVELRCDPISGHTALYWYRQSLGQGLEFLIYFQGNSAPDKSGLPSDRFSAERTGGSVSTLTIQRTQQEDSAVYLCASSLQGPQPQHFGDGTRLSIL.

The V call is TRBV30, the J call TRBJ1-6; D is perhaps TRBD1 (6 bases). This CDR3 spans 17 amino acids. Per the germline V gene, CDR1 is GTSNPN and CDR2 is SVGIG (reference sequence). Trimming cost V 3 bases and J 0 bases, with 15 bases left between them. The CDR3 is CAWRDNRESSYNSPLHF. The CDR3 bases are TGTGCCTGGAGAGATAACAGGGAGAGCTCCTATAATTCACCCCTCCACTTT. The whole variable domain, remainder taken from reference TRBV30 and TRBJ1-6, is SQTIHQWPATLVQPVGSPLSLECTVEGTSNPNLYWYRQAAGRGLQLLFYSVGIGQISSEVPQNLSASRPQDRQFILSSKKLLLSDSGFYLCAWRDNRESSYNSPLHFGNGTRLTVT.

The table lists this clone with a few counts. The rearrangement uses TRBV5-1 and TRBJ2-5; D gene unclear. Per the germline V gene, CDR1 is SGHRS and CDR2 is YFSETQ. The CDR3 length is 15 residues. Between the trimmed V and J ends, which lost 0 bases and 1 base, there was a span of 10 bases. The CDR3 DNA follows: TGCGCCAGCAGCTTGGAAAACTCTGTCCAAGAGACCCAGTACTTC. Its translation: CASSLENSVQETQYF.

V is TRBV7-3 and J is TRBJ1-2, with 8 bases fitting TRBD1. This CDR3 spans 14 amino acids. The trim removed 5 bases at V and 3 bases at J, leaving 5 bases unmatched. The germline V gene encodes CDR1 SGHTA and CDR2 FQGTGA. The CDR3 spells CASSDGQGDYGYTF. The CDR3, as DNA: TGTGCCAGCAGCGACGGACAGGGCGACTATGGCTACACCTTC.

The chain is built from TRBV7-6 and TRBJ2-7; the match to TRBD1 covers 7 bases. The CDR3 loop spans 14 amino acids. The V segment lost 5 bases and the J segment 2 bases; nucleotides outside the gene matches: 6. Germline CDR1 is SGHVS and CDR2 is FNYEAQ. CDR3 residues: CASSIGTDAYEQYF. As DNA, the CDR3 is TGTGCCAGCAGCATCGGGACAGACGCCTACGAGCAGTACTTC.